This T cell receptor beta chain stems from a study of identical twins. CDR3 length: 13 amino acids. V lost 4 bases and J 4 bases, leaving 12 bases between the germline ends. Germline loops: CDR1 SGDLS, CDR2 YYNGEE. TCRdb itself ran the 5' RACE reads through MiXCR, one entry per CDR3 protein. The table shows approximately 190,000 distinct CDR3 sequences, with more than 15% occurring only once. Everyone who gave samples was a healthy Caucasian. These data were also filed under a second study, of T cells expressing NK-cell markers. That paper adds: Sorting was restricted to alpha-beta TCR T cells by an anti-gamma-delta TCR antibody in several experiments.

The chain carries TRBV9 and TRBJ2-7; D gene unclear. This receptor was taken from a young woman in good health. Sequenced: CD8+ T cells sorted from blood. DNA of the CDR3: TGTGCCAGCAGCTTAGAGGAAGCTTACGAGCAGTACTTC. It codes for CASSLEEAYEQYF.